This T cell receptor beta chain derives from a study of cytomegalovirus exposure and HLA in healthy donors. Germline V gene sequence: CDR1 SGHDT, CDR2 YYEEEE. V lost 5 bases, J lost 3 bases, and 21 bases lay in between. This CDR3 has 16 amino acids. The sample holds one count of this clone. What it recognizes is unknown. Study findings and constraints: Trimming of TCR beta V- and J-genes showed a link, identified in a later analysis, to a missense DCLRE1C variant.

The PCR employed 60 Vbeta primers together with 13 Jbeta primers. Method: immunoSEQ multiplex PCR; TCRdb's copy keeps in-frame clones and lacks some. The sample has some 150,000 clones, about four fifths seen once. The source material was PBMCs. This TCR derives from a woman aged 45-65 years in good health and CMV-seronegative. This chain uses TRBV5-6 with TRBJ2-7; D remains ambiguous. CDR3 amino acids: CASSFVHGLSLYEQYF. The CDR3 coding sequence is TGTGCCAGCAGTTTTGTCCACGGGTTGTCCCTCTACGAGCAGTACTTC. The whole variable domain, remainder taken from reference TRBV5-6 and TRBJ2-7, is DAGVTQSPTHLIKTRGQQVTLRCSPKSGHDTVSWYQQALGQGPQFIFQYYEEEERQRGNFPDRFSGHQFPNYSSELNVNALLLGDSALYLCASSFVHGLSLYEQYFGPGTRLTVT.